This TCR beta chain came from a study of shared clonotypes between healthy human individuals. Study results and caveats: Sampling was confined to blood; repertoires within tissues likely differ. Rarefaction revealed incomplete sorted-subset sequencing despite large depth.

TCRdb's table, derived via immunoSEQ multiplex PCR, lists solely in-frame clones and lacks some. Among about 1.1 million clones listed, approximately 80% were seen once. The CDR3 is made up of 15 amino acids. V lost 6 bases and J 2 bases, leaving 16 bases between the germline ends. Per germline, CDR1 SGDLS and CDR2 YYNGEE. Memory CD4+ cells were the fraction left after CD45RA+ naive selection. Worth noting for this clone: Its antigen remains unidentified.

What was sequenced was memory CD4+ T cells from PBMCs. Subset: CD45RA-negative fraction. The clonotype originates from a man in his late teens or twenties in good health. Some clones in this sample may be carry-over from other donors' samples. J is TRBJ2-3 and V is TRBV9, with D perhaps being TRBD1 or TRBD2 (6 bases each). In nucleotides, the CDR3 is TGTGCCAGCAATGTCGGGGGACACCACACAGATACGCAGTATTTT. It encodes CASNVGGHHTDTQYF.